The sequence of this T cell receptor (beta chain) was determined in a study of regulatory T cells in long-lasting Graves disease. Germline lookup yields CDR1 SEHNR and CDR2 FQNEAQ (reference sequence). This CDR3 contains 14 residues. V lost 8 bases and J lost 3; bases outside the gene matches: 8. Library construction for TCR beta used iRepertoire HTBI primers and Arm-PCR of CDR3 regions. TCRdb re-derived calls from the multiplex PCR reads in MiXCR, one entry per CDR3 protein. Here the sample spans some 440,000 distinct CDR3 sequences, more than 20% being singletons. Time point specified: persistent/refractory GD, antithyroid drugs over 5 years with positive TRAb. Construction of the TCR library relied on RNA isolated from PBMCs.

The chain couples TRBV7-9 to TRBJ2-5, with TRBD2 matching 8 bases. The sample here was peripheral blood mononuclear cells (PBMCs), taken when the disease was refractory, from a patient treated with antithyroid drugs. The clonotype was recovered from a female donor with Graves disease. The CDR3 DNA reads TGTGCCAGCGGGAAGCGGGAGCCGGAAGAGACCCAGTACTTC. It yields the protein CASGKREPEETQYF.